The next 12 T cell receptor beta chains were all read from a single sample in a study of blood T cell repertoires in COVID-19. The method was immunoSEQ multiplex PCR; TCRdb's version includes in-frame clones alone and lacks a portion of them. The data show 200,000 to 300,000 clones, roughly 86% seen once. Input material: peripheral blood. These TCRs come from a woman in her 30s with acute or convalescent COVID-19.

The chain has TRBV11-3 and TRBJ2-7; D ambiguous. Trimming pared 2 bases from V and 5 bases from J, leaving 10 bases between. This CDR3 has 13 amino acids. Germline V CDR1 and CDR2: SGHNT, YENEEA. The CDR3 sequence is CASSLMPPNEQYF. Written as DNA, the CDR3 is TGTGCCAGCAGCTTAATGCCCCCTAACGAGCAGTACTTC.

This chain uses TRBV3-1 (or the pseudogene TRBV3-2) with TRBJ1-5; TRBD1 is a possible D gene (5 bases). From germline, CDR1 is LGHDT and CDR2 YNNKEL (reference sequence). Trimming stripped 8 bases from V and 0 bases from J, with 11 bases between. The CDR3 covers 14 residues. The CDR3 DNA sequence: TGTGCCAGCCGTGGGGGGAATAGCAATCAGCCCCAGCATTTT. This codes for CASRGGNSNQPQHF.

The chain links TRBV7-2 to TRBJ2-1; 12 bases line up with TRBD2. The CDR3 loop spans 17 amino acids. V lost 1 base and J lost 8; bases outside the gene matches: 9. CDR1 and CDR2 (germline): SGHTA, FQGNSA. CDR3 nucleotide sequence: TGTGCCAGCAGCTTAGGAAGGCTAGCGGGAGGGAGGGATGAGCAGTTCTTC. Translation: CASSLGRLAGGRDEQFF.

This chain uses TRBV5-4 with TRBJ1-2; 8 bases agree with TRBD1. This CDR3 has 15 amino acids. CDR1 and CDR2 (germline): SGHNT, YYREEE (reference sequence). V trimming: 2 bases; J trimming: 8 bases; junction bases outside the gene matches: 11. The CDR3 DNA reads TGTGCCAGCAGCTTAGAACTCAGGGGGCACTGGGGCTACACCTTC. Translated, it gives CASSLELRGHWGYTF.

The CDR3 DNA is TGTGCCACCAGTGAGTCGGGAGGGGGTGAGACCCAGTACTTC. Translating gives CATSESGGGETQYF. The V call is TRBV24-1, the J call TRBJ2-5; 8 nucleotides align to TRBD2. With 4 bases clipped from V and 5 bases from J, the junction kept 5 bases outside the gene matches. The CDR3 consists of 14 residues. CDR1 is KGHDR and CDR2 is SFDVKD in the germline V gene.

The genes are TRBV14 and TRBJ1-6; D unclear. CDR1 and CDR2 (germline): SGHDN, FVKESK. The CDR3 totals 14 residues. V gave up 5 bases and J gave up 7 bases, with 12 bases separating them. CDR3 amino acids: CASSLRGNNSPLHF. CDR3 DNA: TGTGCCAGCAGCTTGAGAGGGAACAATTCACCCCTCCACTTT.

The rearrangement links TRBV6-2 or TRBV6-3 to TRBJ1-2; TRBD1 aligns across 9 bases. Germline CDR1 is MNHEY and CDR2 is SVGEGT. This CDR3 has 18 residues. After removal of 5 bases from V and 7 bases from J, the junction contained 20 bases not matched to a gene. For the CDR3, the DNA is TGTGCCAGCAGTGGAACCGGGACAGGGTATTCGTGGGCAAGTGGCTACACCTTC. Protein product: CASSGTGTGYSWASGYTF.

CDR3 nucleotide sequence: TGTGCCAGCAGCTCTTTGACAGGGCACTACGAGCAGTACTTC. It translates to CASSSLTGHYEQYF. The chain has TRBV11-2 and TRBJ2-7; 7 nucleotides agree with TRBD1. V was clipped by 4 bases and J by 3 bases; unmatched bases: 6. This CDR3 is built from 14 residues. The germline CDR1 and CDR2 sequences are SGHAT and FQNNGV.

For the CDR3, the DNA is TGTGCTAGTGGTTTGATGCTACGCACAGATACGCAGTATTTT. It yields the protein CASGLMLRTDTQYF. This chain links TRBV12-5 with TRBJ2-3, with no clear D. V was cut by 2 bases and J by 1 base, with 7 bases left in between. Germline V gene sequence: CDR1 LGHNT, CDR2 FRNRAP. This CDR3 spans 14 amino acids.

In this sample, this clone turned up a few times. CDR3 in DNA: TGTGCCAGTAGTCCCCAGGGGACAGGAGACCCTAACTATGGCTACACCTTC. As protein: CASSPQGTGDPNYGYTF. The chain is built from TRBV19 and TRBJ1-2, with 8 bases matching TRBD1. Per the germline V gene, CDR1 is LNHDA and CDR2 is SQIVND (reference sequence). V shed 5 bases, J shed 0 bases, and the junction held 11 bases outside the gene matches. The CDR3 is 17 residues long.

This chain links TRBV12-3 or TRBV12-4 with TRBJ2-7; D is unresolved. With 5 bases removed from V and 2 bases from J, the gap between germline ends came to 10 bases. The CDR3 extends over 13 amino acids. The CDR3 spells CASSPRRAYEQYF. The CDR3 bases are TGTGCCAGCAGTCCCCGTAGAGCCTACGAGCAGTACTTC.

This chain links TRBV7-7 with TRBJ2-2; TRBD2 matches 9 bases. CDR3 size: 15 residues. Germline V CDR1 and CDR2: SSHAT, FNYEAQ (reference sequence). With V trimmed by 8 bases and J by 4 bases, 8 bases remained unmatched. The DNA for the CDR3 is TGTGCCAGCGGGTCGAGAGCGGGAGGCACCGGGGAGCTGTTTTTT. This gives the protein CASGSRAGGTGELFF.